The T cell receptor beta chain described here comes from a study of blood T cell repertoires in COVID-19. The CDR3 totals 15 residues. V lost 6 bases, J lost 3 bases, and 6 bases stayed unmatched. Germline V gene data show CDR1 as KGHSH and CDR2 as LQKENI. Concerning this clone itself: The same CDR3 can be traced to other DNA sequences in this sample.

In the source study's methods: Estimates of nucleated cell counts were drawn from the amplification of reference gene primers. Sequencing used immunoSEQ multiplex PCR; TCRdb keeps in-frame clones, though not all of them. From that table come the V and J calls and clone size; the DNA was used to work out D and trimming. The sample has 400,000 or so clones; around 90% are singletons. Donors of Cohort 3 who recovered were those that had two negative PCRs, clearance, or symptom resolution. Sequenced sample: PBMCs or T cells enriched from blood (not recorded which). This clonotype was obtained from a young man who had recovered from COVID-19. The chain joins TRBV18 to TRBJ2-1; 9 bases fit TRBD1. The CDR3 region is CASSPGTGSYNEQFF. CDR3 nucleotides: TGTGCCAGCTCCCCCGGGACAGGGAGCTACAATGAGCAGTTCTTC.